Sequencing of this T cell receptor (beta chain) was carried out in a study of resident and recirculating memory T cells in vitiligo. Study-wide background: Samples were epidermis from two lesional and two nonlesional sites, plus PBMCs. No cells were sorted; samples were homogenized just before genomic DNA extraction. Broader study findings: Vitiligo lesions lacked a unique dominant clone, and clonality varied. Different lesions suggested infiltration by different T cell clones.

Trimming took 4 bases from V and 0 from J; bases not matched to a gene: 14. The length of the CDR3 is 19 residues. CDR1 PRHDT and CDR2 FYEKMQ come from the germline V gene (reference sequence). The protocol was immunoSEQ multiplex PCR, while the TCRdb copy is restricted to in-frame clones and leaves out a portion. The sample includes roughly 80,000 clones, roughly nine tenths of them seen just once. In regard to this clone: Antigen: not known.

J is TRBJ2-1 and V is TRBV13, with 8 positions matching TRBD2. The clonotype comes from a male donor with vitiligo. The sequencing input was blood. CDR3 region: CASSSTNLAGQSSYNEQFF. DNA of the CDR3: TGTGCCAGCAGCTCAACGAACCTAGCGGGCCAGAGCTCCTACAATGAGCAGTTCTTC.